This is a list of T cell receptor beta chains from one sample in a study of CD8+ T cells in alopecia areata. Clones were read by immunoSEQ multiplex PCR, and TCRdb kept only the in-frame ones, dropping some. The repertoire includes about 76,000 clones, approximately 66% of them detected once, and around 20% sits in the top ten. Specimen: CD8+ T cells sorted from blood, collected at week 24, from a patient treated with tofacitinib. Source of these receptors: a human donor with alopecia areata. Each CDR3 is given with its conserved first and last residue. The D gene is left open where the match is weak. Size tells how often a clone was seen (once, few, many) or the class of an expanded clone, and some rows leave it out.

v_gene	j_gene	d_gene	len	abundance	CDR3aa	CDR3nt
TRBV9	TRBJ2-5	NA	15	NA	CASSPATGEGETQYF	TGTGCCAGCAGCCCCGCGACAGGCGAGGGAGAGACCCAGTACTTC
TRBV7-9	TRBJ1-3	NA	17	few	CASSLVYAAVSGNTIYF	TGTGCCAGCAGCTTAGTATACGCGGCAGTCTCTGGAAACACCATATATTTT
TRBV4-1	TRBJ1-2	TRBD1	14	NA	CASSQWTGEGGYTF	TGCGCCAGCAGCCAATGGACAGGGGAAGGTGGCTACACCTTC
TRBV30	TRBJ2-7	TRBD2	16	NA	CAWSVPGTSGKYEQYF	TGTGCCTGGAGTGTCCCCGGGACTAGCGGCAAATACGAGCAGTACTTC
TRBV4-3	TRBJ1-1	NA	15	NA	CASSHATTGFTEAFF	TGCGCCAGCAGCCACGCCACGACAGGTTTCACTGAAGCTTTCTTT
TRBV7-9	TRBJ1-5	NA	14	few	CASSVPGVNQPQHF	TGTGCCAGCAGCGTGCCGGGAGTCAATCAGCCCCAGCATTTT
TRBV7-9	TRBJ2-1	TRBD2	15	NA	CASSSTSGMVGEQFF	TGTGCCAGCAGCTCGACTAGCGGGATGGTAGGTGAGCAGTTCTTC
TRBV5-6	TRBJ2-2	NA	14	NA	CASSLWGNTGELFF	TGTGCCAGCAGCTTATGGGGGAACACCGGGGAGCTGTTTTTT
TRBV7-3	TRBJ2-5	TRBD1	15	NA	CASQSTGGSGETQYF	TGTGCCAGTCAATCTACAGGGGGCTCAGGAGAGACCCAGTACTTC
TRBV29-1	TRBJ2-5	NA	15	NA	CSVEKRAAVQETQYF	TGCAGCGTTGAAAAGCGTGCGGCAGTTCAAGAGACCCAGTACTTC
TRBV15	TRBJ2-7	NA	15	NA	CATSRNSASSYEQYF	TGTGCCACCAGCCGGAACTCTGCTAGCTCGTACGAGCAGTACTTC
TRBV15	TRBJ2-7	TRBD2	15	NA	CATSRFTSGDYEQYF	TGTGCCACCAGCAGGTTTACTAGCGGGGACTACGAGCAGTACTTC
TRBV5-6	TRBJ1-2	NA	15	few	CASSSWWGISYGYTF	TGTGCCAGCAGCTCGTGGTGGGGAATTTCCTATGGCTACACCTTC
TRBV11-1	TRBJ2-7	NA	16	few	CASSLDGGFRTYEQYF	TGTGCCAGCAGCTTAGATGGCGGATTTAGAACCTACGAGCAGTACTTC
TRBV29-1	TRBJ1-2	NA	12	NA	CSVVYGDYGYTF	TGCAGCGTTGTCTATGGGGATTATGGCTACACCTTC
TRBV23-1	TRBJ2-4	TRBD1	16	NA	CASSQLTGEAKNIQYF	TGCGCCAGCAGTCAACTCACAGGGGAGGCCAAAAACATTCAGTACTTC
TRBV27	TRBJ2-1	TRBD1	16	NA	CASSFQDRGRFNEQFF	TGTGCCAGCAGTTTCCAGGACAGGGGGAGGTTCAATGAGCAGTTCTTC
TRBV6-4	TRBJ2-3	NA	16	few	CASSDGALKGTDTQYF	TGTGCCAGCAGTGACGGTGCACTGAAGGGGACAGATACGCAGTATTTT
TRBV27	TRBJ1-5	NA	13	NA	CASSFGFNQPQHF	TGTGCCAGCAGTTTCGGGTTCAATCAGCCCCAGCATTTT
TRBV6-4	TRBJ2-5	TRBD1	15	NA	CASSYGDRGEETQYF	TGTGCCAGCAGTTACGGGGACAGGGGGGAAGAGACCCAGTACTTC
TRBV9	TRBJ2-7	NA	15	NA	CASSVGSANSYEQYF	TGTGCCAGCAGCGTAGGGAGCGCTAATTCCTACGAGCAGTACTTC
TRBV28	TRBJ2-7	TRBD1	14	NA	CASSLSGRGYEQYF	TGTGCCAGCAGTTTATCCGGCAGGGGGTACGAGCAGTACTTC
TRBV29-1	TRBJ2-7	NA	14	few	CSVESDSTSYEQYF	TGCAGCGTTGAATCCGACAGCACCTCCTACGAGCAGTACTTC
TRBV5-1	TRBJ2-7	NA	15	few	CASSLVPWGTYEQYF	TGCGCCAGCAGCTTGGTTCCCTGGGGGACCTACGAGCAGTACTTC
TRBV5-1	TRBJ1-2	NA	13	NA	CASSGEPNYGYTF	TGCGCCAGCAGCGGAGAACCGAACTATGGCTACACCTTC
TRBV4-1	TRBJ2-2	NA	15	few	CASSQERGQPGELFF	TGCGCCAGCAGCCAAGAGCGGGGACAGCCCGGGGAGCTGTTTTTT
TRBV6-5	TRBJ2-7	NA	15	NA	CASGQTTGSRYEQYF	TGTGCCAGCGGACAAACGACAGGATCGCGCTACGAGCAGTACTTC
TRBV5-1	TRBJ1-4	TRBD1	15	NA	CASSARTGVYEKLFF	TGCGCCAGCAGCGCAAGGACAGGGGTGTATGAAAAACTGTTTTTT
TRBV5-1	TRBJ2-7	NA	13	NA	CASSHGQSYEQYF	TGCGCCAGCAGTCACGGACAGTCCTACGAGCAGTACTTC
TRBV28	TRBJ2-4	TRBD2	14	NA	CASSWDGGKDIQYF	TGTGCCAGCAGTTGGGACGGGGGGAAGGACATTCAGTACTTC
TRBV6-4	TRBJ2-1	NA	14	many	CASSDSMSYGEQFF	TGTGCCAGCAGTGACTCGATGTCGTACGGTGAGCAGTTCTTC
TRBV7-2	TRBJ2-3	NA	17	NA	CASSLGDDLYSTDTQYF	TGTGCCAGCAGCCTAGGAGATGACTTGTACTCCACAGATACGCAGTATTTT
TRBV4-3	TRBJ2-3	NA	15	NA	CASSQEVSRRDTQYF	TGCGCCAGCAGCCAAGAAGTCTCCCGGCGGGATACGCAGTATTTT
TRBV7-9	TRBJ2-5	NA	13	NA	CASINYPQETQYF	TGTGCCAGCATCAATTACCCCCAAGAGACCCAGTACTTC
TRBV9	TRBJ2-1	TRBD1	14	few	CASSGGRGFNEQFF	TGTGCCAGCAGCGGGGGCAGGGGGTTCAATGAGCAGTTCTTC
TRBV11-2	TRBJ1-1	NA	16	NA	CASSLEGSTANTEAFF	TGTGCCAGCAGCTTAGAGGGATCGACAGCCAACACTGAAGCTTTCTTT
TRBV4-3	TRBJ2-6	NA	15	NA	CASSQDIQRANVLTF	TGCGCCAGCAGCCAAGATATCCAGAGGGCCAACGTCCTGACTTTC
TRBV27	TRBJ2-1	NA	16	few	CASSSTTLDRLNEQFF	TGTGCCAGCAGTTCAACTACGTTAGACAGGTTAAATGAGCAGTTCTTC
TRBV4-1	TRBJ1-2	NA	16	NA	CASSQVNGKGPYGYTF	TGCGCCAGCAGCCAAGTTAACGGGAAGGGCCCCTATGGCTACACCTTC
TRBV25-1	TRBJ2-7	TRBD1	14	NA	CASSDGTGYGEQYF	TGTGCCAGCAGTGACGGGACAGGGTATGGGGAGCAGTACTTC